What follows is one TCR beta chain and its context. As yet, its antigen is unknown. Time point described: pretreatment peripheral blood. This sample is part of a study of PD-L1 blockade in urothelial cancer. For the study at large: From 2014, patients received atezolizumab, given as 1,200 mg intravenously every 3 weeks. Blood analyses occurred 3 weeks (second dose) and 6 weeks post treatment start.

Study results and limitations: Lower than median blood TCR clonality before treatment predicted better survival.

Trimming removed 10 bases from V and 5 bases from J, with 38 bases in between. Germline V gene data show CDR1 as LNHDA and CDR2 as SQIVND (reference sequence). The CDR3 contains 20 residues. The data were produced by immunoSEQ multiplex PCR, yet TCRdb's version contains in-frame clones alone and is incomplete. The data contain fewer than 50,000 clones, 70% to 80% of them singletons. The V and J genes are TRBV19 and TRBJ2-5, with a possible D match to TRBD1 (12 bases). This clonotype was obtained from a man between 65 and 85 years old with urothelial cancer. This specimen was PBMCs, taken around atezolizumab (anti-PD-L1) treatment. CDR3 in DNA: TGTGCCACCCCGGGGACAGGGGGCTCGTCACTAGCGGGAGAGGGCGAGACCCAGTACTTC. Translated, it gives CATPGTGGSSLAGEGETQYF.